The present entry profiles one TCR beta chain with its context. Its specificity is unknown. Attachment of unique molecular identifiers was made to individual cDNA molecules. In TCRdb, the 5' RACE reads were re-called with MiXCR into one record per CDR3 protein. The table shows 50,000 to 65,000 distinct CDR3 sequences, with about 8.9% occurring only once. This record comes from a study of early T cells in non-severe SARS-CoV-2 infection. Study-wide context: Bulk RNA isolated from unsorted whole blood underwent sequencing; chains were not paired.

The CDR3 consists of 12 residues. V lost 3 bases and J 10 bases, leaving 10 bases between the germline ends. CDR1 and CDR2 (germline): LNHNV, YYDKDF (reference sequence). Study outcomes and limitations: There was a bias toward anti-spike CD8 responses in VDJdb matching, which missed private and CD4 specificities.

V is TRBV15 and J is TRBJ2-1; D remains ambiguous. This clonotype was sampled from an adult who was a healthcare worker with PCR-confirmed SARS-CoV-2 infection or an uninfected control (not recorded which). Sequenced: whole blood. CDR3 region: CATSRDPEEQFF. The CDR3 bases are TGTGCCACCAGCAGGGACCCCGAGGAGCAGTTCTTC.